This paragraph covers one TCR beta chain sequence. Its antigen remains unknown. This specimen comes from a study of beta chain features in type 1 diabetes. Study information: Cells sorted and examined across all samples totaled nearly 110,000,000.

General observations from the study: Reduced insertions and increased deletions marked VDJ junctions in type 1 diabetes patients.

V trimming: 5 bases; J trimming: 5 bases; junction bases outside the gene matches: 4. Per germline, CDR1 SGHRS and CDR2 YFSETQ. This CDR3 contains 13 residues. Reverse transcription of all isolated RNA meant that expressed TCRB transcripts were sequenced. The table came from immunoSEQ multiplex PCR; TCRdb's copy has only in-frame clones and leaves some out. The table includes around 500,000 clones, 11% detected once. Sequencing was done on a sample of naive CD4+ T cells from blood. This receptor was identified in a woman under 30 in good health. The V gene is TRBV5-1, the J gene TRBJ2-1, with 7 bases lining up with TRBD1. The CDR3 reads CASRRQGHNEQFF. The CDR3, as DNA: TGCGCCAGCAGGAGACAGGGACACAATGAGCAGTTCTTC. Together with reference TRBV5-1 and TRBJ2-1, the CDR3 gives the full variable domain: KAGVTQTPRYLIKTRGQQVTLSCSPISGHRSVSWYQQTPGQGLQFLFEYFSETQRNKGNFPGRFSGRQFSNSRSEMNVSTLELGDSALYLCASRRQGHNEQFFGPGTRLTVL.